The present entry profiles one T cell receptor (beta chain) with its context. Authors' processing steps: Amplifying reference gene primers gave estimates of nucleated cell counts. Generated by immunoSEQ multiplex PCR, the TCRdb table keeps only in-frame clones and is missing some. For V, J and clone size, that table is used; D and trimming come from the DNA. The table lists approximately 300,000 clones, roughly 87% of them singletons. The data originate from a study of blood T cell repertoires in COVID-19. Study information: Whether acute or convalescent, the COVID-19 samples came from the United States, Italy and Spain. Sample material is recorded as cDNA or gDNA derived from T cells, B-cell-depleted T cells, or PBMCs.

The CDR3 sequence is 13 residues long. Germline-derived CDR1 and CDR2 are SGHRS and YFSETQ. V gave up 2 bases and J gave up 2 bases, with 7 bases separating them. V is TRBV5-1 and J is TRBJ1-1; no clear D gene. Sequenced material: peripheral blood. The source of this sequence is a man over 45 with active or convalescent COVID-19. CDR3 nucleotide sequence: TGCGCCAGCAGCTTTACGAGCAACACTGAAGCTTTCTTT. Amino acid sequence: CASSFTSNTEAFF.